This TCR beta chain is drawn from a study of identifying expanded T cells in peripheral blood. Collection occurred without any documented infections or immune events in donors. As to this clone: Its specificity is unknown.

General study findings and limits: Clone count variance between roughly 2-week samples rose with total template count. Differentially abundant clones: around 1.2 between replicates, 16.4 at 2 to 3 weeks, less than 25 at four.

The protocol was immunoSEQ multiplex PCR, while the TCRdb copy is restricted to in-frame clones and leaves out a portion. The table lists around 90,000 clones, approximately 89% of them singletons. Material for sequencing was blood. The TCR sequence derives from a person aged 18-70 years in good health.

CDR3 in DNA: TGTGCCAGCAGTTCGCCGGGACTAGGGCAGTTCTTC. Translating gives CASSSPGLGQFF. The chain recombines TRBV6-6 with TRBJ2-1; 8 bases are shared with TRBD2. This CDR3 is built from 12 residues. J gave up 12 bases and V 4 bases, and 5 bases lay outside the gene matches. Germline CDR1 is MNHNY and CDR2 is SVGAGI (reference sequence).